This note documents a single T cell receptor (beta chain) sequence. The data were obtained in a study of blood T cell repertoires in COVID-19. Across the study: Material from acute and convalescent COVID-19 was sourced from the United States, Italy and Spain. In each case, the material was cDNA or gDNA derived from T cells, B-cell-depleted T cells, or PBMCs.

Trimming took off 3 bases at V and 7 bases at J, with 10 bases between the two ends. This CDR3 comprises 14 residues. Germline assignment: CDR1 KGHSH and CDR2 LQKENI. Under the authors' procedure: It was from reference gene primer amplification that nucleated cell counts were estimated. Assay: immunoSEQ multiplex PCR; the TCRdb copy retains only in-frame clones and omits some. The D gene and trimming were derived from the DNA, and the V and J assignments and clone size from that table. Among under 350,000 clones listed, less than 85% were seen once. The chain recombines TRBV18 with TRBJ1-6; D may be TRBD1 (5 bases). The clonotype comes from a man aged 55 to 69 who had recovered from COVID-19. Sample: peripheral blood. The CDR3 loop reads CASSPVRANSPLHF. The CDR3, as DNA: TGTGCCAGCTCACCGGTCAGGGCAAATTCACCCCTCCACTTT.